Listed below are T cell receptor beta chains from one sample, sequenced in a study of blood T cells in healthy people across ages. TCRdb passed the 5' RACE reads through MiXCR, listing each CDR3 protein once. The sample holds about 1.4 million distinct CDR3 sequences, 59% seen once. Input material: blood. The receptor source for this set is a man between 18 and 35 years old in good health. The CDR3 runs from the conserved cysteine through the conserved F or W. Each record gives: clone size, D gene, V gene, J gene, CDR3 protein, CDR3 DNA. A D gene is named only where the DNA matches it firmly. Some rows mark clone size as missing; the rest say once, few, many or name a class of expanded clone.

abundance: NA; d_gene: NA; v_gene: TRBV15; j_gene: TRBJ1-5; CDR3aa: CATSRGGDQPQHF; CDR3nt: TGTGCCACCAGCAGAGGAGGAGATCAGCCCCAGCATTTT
abundance: NA; d_gene: NA; v_gene: TRBV27; j_gene: TRBJ1-6; CDR3aa: CASSPGVDNSPLHF; CDR3nt: TGTGCCAGCAGCCCGGGGGTGGATAATTCACCCCTCCACTTT
abundance: NA; d_gene: TRBD2; v_gene: TRBV9; j_gene: TRBJ2-1; CDR3aa: CASSLTGTTYNEQFF; CDR3nt: TGTGCCAGCAGCCTTACCGGGACTACCTACAATGAGCAGTTCTTC
abundance: NA; d_gene: TRBD2; v_gene: TRBV4-2; j_gene: TRBJ2-2; CDR3aa: CASSQVIEAGGAGELFF; CDR3nt: TGTGCCAGCAGCCAAGTCATTGAGGCGGGAGGGGCCGGGGAGCTGTTTTTT
abundance: NA; d_gene: NA; v_gene: TRBV6-5; j_gene: TRBJ1-2; CDR3aa: CASSRGNSGYTF; CDR3nt: TGTGCCAGCAGCAGGGGCAATTCTGGCTACACCTTC
abundance: NA; d_gene: NA; v_gene: TRBV7-9; j_gene: TRBJ2-7; CDR3aa: CASSSLTGNTVKGPYEQYF; CDR3nt: TGTGCCAGCAGCTCATTAACAGGGAACACGGTCAAAGGCCCCTACGAGCAGTACTTC
abundance: NA; d_gene: TRBD1; v_gene: TRBV27; j_gene: TRBJ2-1; CDR3aa: CASTLVRGSFNEQFF; CDR3nt: TGTGCCAGCACCCTTGTCAGGGGGTCTTTCAATGAGCAGTTCTTC
abundance: NA; d_gene: NA; v_gene: TRBV5-1; j_gene: TRBJ2-5; CDR3aa: CASSLRFNEQYF; CDR3nt: TGCGCCAGCAGCTTGCGATTCAATGAGCAGTACTTC
abundance: NA; d_gene: TRBD2; v_gene: TRBV12-3/TRBV12-4; j_gene: TRBJ2-1; CDR3aa: CASSSHLRLAGNIYEQFF; CDR3nt: TGTGCCAGCAGTTCCCACTTAAGGCTAGCGGGGAATATCTATGAGCAGTTCTTC
abundance: few; d_gene: NA; v_gene: TRBV12-3/TRBV12-4; j_gene: TRBJ2-4; CDR3aa: CASSLLGTVAKNIQYF; CDR3nt: TGTGCCAGCAGTCTACTCGGGACCGTAGCCAAAAACATTCAGTACTTC
abundance: few; d_gene: NA; v_gene: TRBV10-3; j_gene: TRBJ2-7; CDR3aa: CAIRRDPGPYEQYF; CDR3nt: TGTGCCATCAGGCGGGACCCGGGTCCCTACGAGCAGTACTTC
abundance: once; d_gene: TRBD1; v_gene: TRBV27; j_gene: TRBJ2-1; CDR3aa: CASSPLGRDRVINEQFF; CDR3nt: TGTGCCAGCAGTCCTCTGGGCCGGGACAGGGTCATCAATGAGCAGTTCTTC
abundance: NA; d_gene: NA; v_gene: TRBV4-3; j_gene: TRBJ2-7; CDR3aa: CANSQGARGYYEQYF; CDR3nt: TGCGCCAACAGCCAAGGGGCCAGGGGATACTACGAGCAGTACTTC
abundance: NA; d_gene: TRBD1; v_gene: TRBV7-2; j_gene: TRBJ1-4; CDR3aa: CASSSSRGTGGEKLFF; CDR3nt: TGTGCCAGCAGCTCCTCGAGGGGGACAGGGGGCGAAAAACTGTTTTTT
abundance: NA; d_gene: NA; v_gene: TRBV20-1; j_gene: TRBJ2-5; CDR3aa: CSARTPKTRETQYF; CDR3nt: TGCAGTGCTCGGACACCCAAAACAAGGGAGACCCAGTACTTC
abundance: few; d_gene: NA; v_gene: TRBV18; j_gene: TRBJ1-2; CDR3aa: CASTEGQNYGYTF; CDR3nt: TGTGCCAGCACCGAGGGACAAAACTATGGCTACACCTTC
abundance: NA; d_gene: TRBD2; v_gene: TRBV4-2; j_gene: TRBJ2-1; CDR3aa: CASSKQVAGLGNEQFF; CDR3nt: TGTGCCAGCAGCAAGCAGGTAGCGGGTCTGGGGAATGAGCAGTTCTTC
abundance: NA; d_gene: NA; v_gene: TRBV28; j_gene: TRBJ1-5; CDR3aa: CASSLPATNQPQHF; CDR3nt: TGTGCCAGCAGTTTACCAGCCACTAATCAGCCCCAGCATTTT
abundance: NA; d_gene: NA; v_gene: TRBV4-1; j_gene: TRBJ1-2; CDR3aa: CASSQAPGTAGYGYTF; CDR3nt: TGCGCCAGCAGCCAAGCCCCAGGGACCGCGGGGTATGGCTACACCTTC
abundance: NA; d_gene: NA; v_gene: TRBV5-1; j_gene: TRBJ2-7; CDR3aa: CASRSGTDSYEQYF; CDR3nt: TGCGCCAGCAGATCCGGGACGGACTCCTACGAGCAGTACTTC
abundance: NA; d_gene: TRBD1; v_gene: TRBV12-3/TRBV12-4; j_gene: TRBJ2-2; CDR3aa: CASSFGTAERGNTGELFF; CDR3nt: TGTGCCAGCAGTTTCGGGACAGCTGAACGGGGGAACACCGGGGAGCTGTTTTTT
abundance: NA; d_gene: NA; v_gene: TRBV7-2; j_gene: TRBJ2-2; CDR3aa: CASSLGLGKAGELFF; CDR3nt: TGTGCCAGCAGCTTAGGGCTAGGGAAAGCCGGGGAGCTGTTTTTT
abundance: NA; d_gene: NA; v_gene: TRBV6-2/TRBV6-3; j_gene: TRBJ2-2; CDR3aa: CASSYSGNGELFF; CDR3nt: TGTGCCAGCAGTTACTCCGGGAACGGGGAGCTGTTTTTT
abundance: few; d_gene: TRBD2; v_gene: TRBV4-1; j_gene: TRBJ2-1; CDR3aa: CASRTGTSGVYEQFF; CDR3nt: TGCGCCAGCAGAACTGGGACTAGCGGGGTTTATGAGCAGTTCTTC
abundance: NA; d_gene: NA; v_gene: TRBV20-1; j_gene: TRBJ1-4; CDR3aa: CSATGSSGEKLFF; CDR3nt: TGCAGTGCTACAGGGTCATCGGGGGAAAAACTGTTTTTT
abundance: NA; d_gene: NA; v_gene: TRBV12-3/TRBV12-4; j_gene: TRBJ2-1; CDR3aa: CASSFDTSYNEQFF; CDR3nt: TGTGCCAGCAGTTTTGATACTTCCTACAATGAGCAGTTCTTC
abundance: NA; d_gene: TRBD1; v_gene: TRBV7-8; j_gene: TRBJ2-1; CDR3aa: CASHRQGPSNEQFF; CDR3nt: TGTGCCAGCCACCGACAGGGGCCGTCAAATGAGCAGTTCTTC
abundance: NA; d_gene: NA; v_gene: TRBV20-1; j_gene: TRBJ1-5; CDR3aa: CSAERPGQPQHF; CDR3nt: TGCAGTGCCGAGCGACCCGGTCAGCCCCAGCATTTT
abundance: NA; d_gene: NA; v_gene: TRBV5-1; j_gene: TRBJ1-2; CDR3aa: CASSLEDRDYGYTF; CDR3nt: TGCGCCAGCAGCTTGGAGGACAGAGACTATGGCTACACCTTC
abundance: NA; d_gene: NA; v_gene: TRBV27; j_gene: TRBJ2-7; CDR3aa: CASSLSSLTISYEQYF; CDR3nt: TGTGCCAGCAGTTTATCATCCCTAACGATCTCCTACGAGCAGTACTTC
abundance: NA; d_gene: NA; v_gene: TRBV15; j_gene: TRBJ2-2; CDR3aa: CATSRDSGNGELFF; CDR3nt: TGTGCCACCAGCAGAGATAGCGGAAACGGGGAGCTGTTTTTT
abundance: NA; d_gene: NA; v_gene: TRBV7-9; j_gene: TRBJ1-4; CDR3aa: CASSLRTVANEKLFF; CDR3nt: TGTGCCAGCAGCCTCCGGACGGTGGCTAATGAAAAACTGTTTTTT
abundance: NA; d_gene: NA; v_gene: TRBV6-6; j_gene: TRBJ2-7; CDR3aa: CASSYFIVSEQYF; CDR3nt: TGTGCCAGCAGTTACTTCATAGTAAGCGAGCAGTACTTC
abundance: NA; d_gene: NA; v_gene: TRBV5-7; j_gene: TRBJ2-1; CDR3aa: CASSLIVQLYEQFF; CDR3nt: TGTGCCAGCAGCTTGATTGTACAGCTATATGAGCAGTTCTTC
abundance: few; d_gene: NA; v_gene: TRBV5-1; j_gene: TRBJ2-1; CDR3aa: CASSFGRPTHNEQFF; CDR3nt: TGCGCCAGCAGCTTTGGGAGACCAACCCACAATGAGCAGTTCTTC
abundance: NA; d_gene: NA; v_gene: TRBV5-1; j_gene: TRBJ1-2; CDR3aa: CASSSAQASYGYTF; CDR3nt: TGCGCCAGCAGCTCCGCCCAAGCGAGCTATGGCTACACCTTC
abundance: NA; d_gene: NA; v_gene: TRBV5-6; j_gene: TRBJ1-6; CDR3aa: CASSPGGDSPPHF; CDR3nt: TGTGCCAGCAGCCCGGGTGGGGATTCACCCCCCCACTTT
abundance: few; d_gene: TRBD2; v_gene: TRBV27; j_gene: TRBJ2-7; CDR3aa: CASRIVAGVTYEQYF; CDR3nt: TGTGCCAGCAGAATTGTAGCGGGGGTCACCTACGAGCAGTACTTC
abundance: NA; d_gene: TRBD1; v_gene: TRBV12-3/TRBV12-4; j_gene: TRBJ1-5; CDR3aa: CASSLQGVYQPQHF; CDR3nt: TGTGCCAGCAGCCTACAGGGGGTTTATCAGCCCCAGCATTTT
abundance: NA; d_gene: NA; v_gene: TRBV6-2/TRBV6-3; j_gene: TRBJ1-2; CDR3aa: CASSYGGAYGYTF; CDR3nt: TGTGCCAGCAGTTACGGGGGTGCCTATGGCTACACCTTC